Listed below are T cell receptor beta chains from one sample, sequenced in a study of T cells in localized non-small cell lung cancer. Measured with immunoSEQ multiplex PCR; TCRdb has only the in-frame clones, and not every one. The repertoire consists of under 50,000 clones, with around 81% occurring once and the leading ten covering 17%. The sample consisted of peripheral blood mononuclear cells, taken before any cancer treatment. The receptors here all came from a man between 40 and 75 years old with stage III lung adenocarcinoma. Both conserved end residues are part of each CDR3. The D gene is left open where the match is weak. Not all rows give a size; the values are once, few, many and, for expanded clones, a class.

d_call,j_call,v_call,clone_size,cdr3_nt,cdr3_aa
-,TRBJ2-5,TRBV19,-,TGTGCCAGTCACCGGACAGCGGAAGAGACCCAGTACTTC,CASHRTAEETQYF
-,TRBJ2-5,TRBV5-4,-,TGTGCCAGCAGCTTGGCCGTAACCCAAGAGACCCAGTACTTC,CASSLAVTQETQYF
-,TRBJ1-4,TRBV7-6,-,TGTGCCAGCAGCTTAGAACCGGCAACTAATGAAAAACTGTTTTTT,CASSLEPATNEKLFF
-,TRBJ1-3,TRBV6-5,-,TGTGCCAGCAGTTACAGGGGGGCTGGGGGAAACACCATATATTTT,CASSYRGAGGNTIYF
TRBD1,TRBJ2-4,TRBV18,once,TGTGCCAGCTCACCATTAGGGCAGGGGGCCCACATTCAGTACTTC,CASSPLGQGAHIQYF
TRBD1,TRBJ2-7,TRBV27,medium-sized,TGTGCCAGCAAGGACAGGGGGAGTAAGCAGTACTTC,CASKDRGSKQYF
-,TRBJ2-1,TRBV21-1,-,TGTGCCAGCAGATCGACTAGCGGGGGGGCCTACCCAAGGGAGCAGTTCTTC,CASRSTSGGAYPREQFF
TRBD1,TRBJ2-7,TRBV2,once,TGTGCCAGCGGACAGGGCGAAATCTTCTACGAGCAGTACTTC,CASGQGEIFYEQYF
-,TRBJ2-3,TRBV27,-,TGTGCCAGCAGTTTGGCCGGGGATCGCACAGATACGCAGTATTTT,CASSLAGDRTDTQYF
-,TRBJ2-1,TRBV19,-,TGTGCCAGTAGTCCTACAGGGTTGGTGCAGTTCTTC,CASSPTGLVQFF
TRBD1,TRBJ2-7,TRBV6-5,-,TGTGCCAGCAGATCTCCGGGACAGGGCTTTAGCGAGCAGTACTTC,CASRSPGQGFSEQYF
-,TRBJ1-5,TRBV2,few,TGTGCCAGCAGTGAATCAGGGCTTAATCAGCCCCAGCATTTT,CASSESGLNQPQHF
-,TRBJ2-7,TRBV27,once,TGTGCCAGCAGTTCTGTACAGGCTACCTACGAGCAGTACTTC,CASSSVQATYEQYF
TRBD2,TRBJ2-3,TRBV4-2,many,TGTGCCAGCAGCCAAGATATAGCGGGGGGGCCAGATACGCAGTATTTT,CASSQDIAGGPDTQYF
-,TRBJ2-1,TRBV9,-,TGTGCCAGCAGCGTAGGATTCAACAATGAGCAGTTCTTC,CASSVGFNNEQFF
-,TRBJ2-2,TRBV6-5,-,TGTGCCAGCAGTTACTCGAGGATAGGGGGGGCCGGGGAGCTGTTTTTT,CASSYSRIGGAGELFF
TRBD1,TRBJ2-7,TRBV5-6,-,TGTGCCAGCAGCTTGGGGGGACAGGCCGCGGGGGAGCAGTACTTC,CASSLGGQAAGEQYF
TRBD2,TRBJ2-7,TRBV11-3,-,TGTGCCAGCAGCTTGACACGGGGGGTTAGGCTCGGGCAGTACTTC,CASSLTRGVRLGQYF
-,TRBJ1-2,TRBV7-9,-,TGTGCCAGCAGCCCCCAGTCGGGGCTGGTGGTCTATGGCTACACCTTC,CASSPQSGLVVYGYTF
TRBD2,TRBJ2-3,TRBV10-3,-,TGTGCCGTTACCAGACTAGCGGGGACAGATACGCAGTATTTT,CAVTRLAGTDTQYF
TRBD1,TRBJ2-2,TRBV29-1,-,TGCAGCGTTGAAGGTCCCCAGGGGGCACGAACCGGGGAGCTGTTTTTT,CSVEGPQGARTGELFF
-,TRBJ2-5,TRBV15,-,TGTGCCACCGAAAACATCAGGGTTGGTCAAGAGACCCAGTACTTC,CATENIRVGQETQYF
-,TRBJ2-5,TRBV6-1,-,TGTGCCAGCAGTGACATCTGGACGACCCAGTACTTC,CASSDIWTTQYF
-,TRBJ2-3,TRBV14,-,TGTGCCAGCAGCCCCAGGGGACTATACACAGATACGCAGTATTTT,CASSPRGLYTDTQYF
-,TRBJ1-1,TRBV28,-,TGTGCCAGCAGTTTCGACGGCTTGAACACTGAAGCTTTCTTT,CASSFDGLNTEAFF
TRBD2,TRBJ2-2,TRBV5-1,-,TGCGCCAGCAGCTTGACTAGCGGGGGGGCCGCCGGGGAGCTGTTTTTT,CASSLTSGGAAGELFF
TRBD2,TRBJ2-2,TRBV7-2,-,TGTGCCAGCAGCCTAAAACCGCGACTAGCGGGGGACACCGGGGAGCTGTTTTTT,CASSLKPRLAGDTGELFF
-,TRBJ2-7,TRBV19,-,TGTGCCAGTACGAGGACCACCTACGAGCAGTACTTC,CASTRTTYEQYF
-,TRBJ2-7,TRBV6-5,-,TGTGCCAGCAATTCCTACGAGCAGTACTTC,CASNSYEQYF
-,TRBJ2-3,TRBV11-3,once,TGTGCCAGCGGTTCCACAGCCAATACGCAGTATTTT,CASGSTANTQYF
-,TRBJ2-1,TRBV27,-,TGTGCCAGCAGTTTCGTAGCAGGGAAGGGGGTTCCTGAGCAGTTCTTC,CASSFVAGKGVPEQFF
-,TRBJ2-3,TRBV27,once,TGTGCCAGCAGTTTATTTCCTACTCACACAGATACGCAGTATTTT,CASSLFPTHTDTQYF
-,TRBJ1-3,TRBV6-5,-,TGTGCCAGCAGTTCCAGGGGCCGTGGAAACACCATATATTTT,CASSSRGRGNTIYF
-,TRBJ2-2,TRBV6-5,-,TGTGCCAGCAGTTCTGACAGTTGGGGGGAGCTGTTTTTT,CASSSDSWGELFF
TRBD1,TRBJ2-7,TRBV7-7,-,TGTGCCAGCAGCTTAGGGACAGGGCTCGACGAGCAGTACTTC,CASSLGTGLDEQYF
TRBD1,TRBJ2-2,TRBV29-1,-,TGCAGCGTTGTGGACAGGGGTACCGGGGAGCTGTTTTTT,CSVVDRGTGELFF
-,TRBJ2-3,TRBV5-1,once,TGCGCCAGCAGATTAAACGCGGGACAGATTACTAGCACAGATACGCAGTATTTT,CASRLNAGQITSTDTQYF
-,TRBJ2-6,TRBV30,-,TGTGCCTGGAGGGATCTTCGCTCTGGGGCCAACGTCCTGACTTTC,CAWRDLRSGANVLTF
TRBD1,TRBJ2-2,TRBV7-3,-,TGTGCCAGCAGCCACGACAGGGGAGTTTGGGCCACCGGGGAGCTGTTTTTT,CASSHDRGVWATGELFF
-,TRBJ1-4,TRBV11-2,-,TGTGCCAGCAGCCCCTTGGGCATAAAACTGTTTTTT,CASSPLGIKLFF
-,TRBJ2-7,TRBV5-4,-,TGTGCCAGCAGCTTGGACAGAAGCTCCTACGAGCAGTACTTC,CASSLDRSSYEQYF
-,TRBJ2-7,TRBV5-1,-,TGCGCCAGCAGCCCGACTGGCAGGTTATACGAGCAGTACTTC,CASSPTGRLYEQYF
-,TRBJ1-4,TRBV5-8,-,TGTGCCAGCAGTCGGGGGGGCGGTGAAAAACTGTTTTTT,CASSRGGGEKLFF
-,TRBJ2-7,TRBV27,-,TGTGCCAGCCGGCCCCGAGCCAGCTCCTACGAGCAGTACTTC,CASRPRASSYEQYF
-,TRBJ2-1,TRBV10-3,-,TGTGCCATCAGTGAGTCTATGGCTGAGCAGTTCTTC,CAISESMAEQFF
-,TRBJ2-1,TRBV9,few,TGTGCCAGCAGCGCTGGGACTTTCAATGAGCAGTTCTTC,CASSAGTFNEQFF
-,TRBJ1-1,TRBV6-1,-,TGTGCCAGCAGTGAGGGATTAGGGGGAACGAACACTGAAGCTTTCTTT,CASSEGLGGTNTEAFF
-,TRBJ2-5,TRBV10-3,-,TGTGCCATCAGTGATTCTGGAAGGGGAGAGACCCAGTACTTC,CAISDSGRGETQYF
TRBD1,TRBJ2-2,TRBV30,-,TGTGCCTGGAGAGGTGGGACAGCGAACACCGGGGAGCTGTTTTTT,CAWRGGTANTGELFF
-,TRBJ1-1,TRBV2,few,TGTGCCAGCAGTCCTACGCTGACATCGAACACTGAAGCTTTCTTT,CASSPTLTSNTEAFF
-,TRBJ2-1,TRBV2,-,TGTGCCAGTAGTGAAGCCACCTCCTACAATGAGCAGTTCTTC,CASSEATSYNEQFF
TRBD2,TRBJ2-2,TRBV6-1,-,TGTGCCAGCAGTCTAGCGGGGAGCACCGGGGAGCTGTTTTTT,CASSLAGSTGELFF
TRBD1,TRBJ2-7,TRBV29-1,few,TGCAGCGTTGAAGGGGACAGAACCGAGCAGTACTTC,CSVEGDRTEQYF
TRBD2,TRBJ2-1,TRBV5-6,-,TGTGCCAGCAGCTTTCCGCGGGGGGCCCCCTACAATGAGCAGTTCTTC,CASSFPRGAPYNEQFF